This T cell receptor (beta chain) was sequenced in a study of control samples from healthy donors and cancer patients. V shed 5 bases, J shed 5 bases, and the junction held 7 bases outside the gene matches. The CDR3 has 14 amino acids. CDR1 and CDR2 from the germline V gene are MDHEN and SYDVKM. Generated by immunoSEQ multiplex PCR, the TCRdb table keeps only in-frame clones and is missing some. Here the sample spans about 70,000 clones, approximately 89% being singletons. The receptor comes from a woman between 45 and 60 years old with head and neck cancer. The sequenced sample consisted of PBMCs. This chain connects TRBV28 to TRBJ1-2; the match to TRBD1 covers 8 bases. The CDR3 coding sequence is TGTGCCAGCAGTCCCACTCGACAGGGGTATGGCTACACCTTC. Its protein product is CASSPTRQGYGYTF.